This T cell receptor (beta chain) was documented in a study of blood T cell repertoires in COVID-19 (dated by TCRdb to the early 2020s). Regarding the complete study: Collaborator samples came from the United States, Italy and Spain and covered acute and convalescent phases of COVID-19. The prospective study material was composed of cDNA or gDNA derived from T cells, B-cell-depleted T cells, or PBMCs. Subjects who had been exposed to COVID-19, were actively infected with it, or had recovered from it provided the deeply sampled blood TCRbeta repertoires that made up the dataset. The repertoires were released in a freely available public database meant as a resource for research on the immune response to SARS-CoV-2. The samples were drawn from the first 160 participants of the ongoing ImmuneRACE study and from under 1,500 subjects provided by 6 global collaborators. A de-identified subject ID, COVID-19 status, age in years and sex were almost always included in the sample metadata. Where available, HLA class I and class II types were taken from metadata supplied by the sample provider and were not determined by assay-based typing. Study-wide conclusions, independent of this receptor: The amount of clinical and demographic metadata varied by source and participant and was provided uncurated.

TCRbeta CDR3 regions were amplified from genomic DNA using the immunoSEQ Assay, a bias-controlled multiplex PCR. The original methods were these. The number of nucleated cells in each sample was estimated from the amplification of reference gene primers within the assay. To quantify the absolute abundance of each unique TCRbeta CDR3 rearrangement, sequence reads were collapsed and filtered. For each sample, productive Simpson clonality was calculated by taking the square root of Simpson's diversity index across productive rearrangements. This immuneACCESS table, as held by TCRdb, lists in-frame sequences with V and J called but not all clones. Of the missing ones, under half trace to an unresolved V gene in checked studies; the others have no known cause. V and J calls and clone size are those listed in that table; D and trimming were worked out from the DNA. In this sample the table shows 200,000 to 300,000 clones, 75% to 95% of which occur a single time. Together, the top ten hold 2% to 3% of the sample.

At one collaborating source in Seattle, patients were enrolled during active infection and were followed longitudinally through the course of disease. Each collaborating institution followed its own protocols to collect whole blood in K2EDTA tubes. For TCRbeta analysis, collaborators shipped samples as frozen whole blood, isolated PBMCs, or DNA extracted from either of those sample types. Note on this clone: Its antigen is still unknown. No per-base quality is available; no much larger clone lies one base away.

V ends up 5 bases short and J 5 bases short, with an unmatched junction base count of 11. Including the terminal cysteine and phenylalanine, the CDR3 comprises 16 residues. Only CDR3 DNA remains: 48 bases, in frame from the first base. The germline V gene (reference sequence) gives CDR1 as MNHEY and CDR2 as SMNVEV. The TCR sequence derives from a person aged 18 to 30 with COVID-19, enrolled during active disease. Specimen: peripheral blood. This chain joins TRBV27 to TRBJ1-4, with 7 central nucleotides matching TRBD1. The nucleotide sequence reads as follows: TGTGCCAGCAGTAGGGATACCGGGACAGACAATGAAAAACTGTTTTTT. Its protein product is CASSRDTGTDNEKLFF.